A single T cell receptor beta chain is shown here with its context. The junction does not match germline at one end; this may be a read error. The data originate from a study of OX40 agonist ivuxolimab in advanced cancers. The V gene's germline CDR1 is LGHNA and CDR2 YNFKEQ. This CDR3 is 12 amino acids long. Sequencing was performed with immunoSEQ multiplex PCR; in TCRdb, only in-frame clones are kept and a portion is missing. The sample carries under 20,000 clones, about 76% recorded once. The source of this sequence is an adult with an advanced solid tumor such as melanoma, head and neck, liver or kidney cancer. The rearrangement links TRBV4-2 to TRBJ1-1; D gene uncertain. The sequencing used CD4+ or CD8+ T cells sorted from blood, collected in a trial of the OX40 agonist ivuxolimab. The CDR3 sequence is CASSQDNNEAFF. The CDR3 DNA reads TGTGCCAGCAGCCAAGACAACAATGAAGCTTTCTTT.